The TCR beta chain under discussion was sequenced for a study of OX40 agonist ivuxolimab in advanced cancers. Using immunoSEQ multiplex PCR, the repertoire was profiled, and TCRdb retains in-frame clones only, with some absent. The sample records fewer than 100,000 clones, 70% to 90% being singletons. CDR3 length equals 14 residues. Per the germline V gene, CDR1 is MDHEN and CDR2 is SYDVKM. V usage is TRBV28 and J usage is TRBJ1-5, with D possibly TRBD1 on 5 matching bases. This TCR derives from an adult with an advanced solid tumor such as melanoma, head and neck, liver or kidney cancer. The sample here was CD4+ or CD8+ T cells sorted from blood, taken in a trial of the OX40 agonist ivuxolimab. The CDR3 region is CAAGGFGRNQPQHF. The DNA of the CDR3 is TGTGCGGCGGGGGGGTTTGGACGCAATCAGCCCCAGCATTTT.